The next 5 T cell receptor beta chains were all read from a single sample in a study of blood T cell repertoires in COVID-19. Repertoires were generated with immunoSEQ multiplex PCR, while TCRdb's copy carries only in-frame clones and drops some. The data contain hundreds of thousands of clones, 80% to 90% of them seen just once; the ten biggest clones take up 0.9% to 1.2%. The sequencing sample was made of PBMCs or T cells enriched from blood (not recorded which). These receptors came from a young man who had recovered from COVID-19.

With respect to this clone: This same CDR3 is encoded by further DNA sequences in the sample. The rearrangement joins TRBV7-3 to TRBJ2-1; D is possibly TRBD2 (6 bases). CDR1 is SGHTA, CDR2 FQGTGA, per germline. V was shortened by 5 bases and J by 0 bases, with 11 bases between the two germline ends. This CDR3 comprises 15 residues. Here the CDR3 reads CASSLGLSSYNEQFF. In nucleotides, the CDR3 is TGTGCCAGCAGCCTCGGACTATCCTCCTACAATGAGCAGTTCTTC.

V and J are TRBV6-5 and TRBJ2-1; 7 nucleotides line up with TRBD1. Looked up from germline, CDR1 is MNHEY and CDR2 is SVGAGI. The CDR3 consists of 14 residues. V shed 9 bases, J shed 0 bases, and the junction held 5 bases outside the gene matches. The CDR3 is CASWTGYSYNEQFF. The CDR3, as DNA: TGTGCCAGTTGGACAGGATACTCCTACAATGAGCAGTTCTTC.

This clone was counted between two and nine times. The V call is TRBV4-1, the J call TRBJ2-2, with a possible D match to TRBD1 (6 bases). CDR3 length: 17 amino acids. Germline V gives CDR1 MGHRA, CDR2 YSYEKL. The V gene lost 4 bases and the J gene lost 1 base, with 16 bases spanning the gap. As DNA, the CDR3 is TGCGCCAGCAGCCCGAGGACAGTCGAAAGGAACACCGGGGAGCTGTTTTTT. Amino acid sequence: CASSPRTVERNTGELFF.

This sequence joins TRBV28 and TRBJ2-3; D is unclear. The V end was cut by 3 bases, the J end by 4 bases, with 8 bases between. The CDR3 consists of 13 residues. The germline gives CDR1 MDHEN, CDR2 SYDVKM. The CDR3 nucleotides read TGTGCCAGCAGTTTCTCTCTCGCAGATACGCAGTATTTT. This gives the protein CASSFSLADTQYF.

V and J are TRBV5-1 and TRBJ2-1, with D uncertain. Trimming took 4 bases from V and 2 from J, leaving 13 bases between them. Germline CDR1 reads SGHRS; CDR2 reads YFSETQ. This CDR3 contains 15 residues. CDR3 residues: CASSRSSNTYNEQFF. The CDR3 DNA is TGCGCCAGCAGCCGGAGTAGCAACACCTACAATGAGCAGTTCTTC. The entire variable domain, with the rest obtained from reference TRBV5-1 and TRBJ2-1, is as follows: KAGVTQTPRYLIKTRGQQVTLSCSPISGHRSVSWYQQTPGQGLQFLFEYFSETQRNKGNFPGRFSGRQFSNSRSEMNVSTLELGDSALYLCASSRSSNTYNEQFFGPGTRLTVL.